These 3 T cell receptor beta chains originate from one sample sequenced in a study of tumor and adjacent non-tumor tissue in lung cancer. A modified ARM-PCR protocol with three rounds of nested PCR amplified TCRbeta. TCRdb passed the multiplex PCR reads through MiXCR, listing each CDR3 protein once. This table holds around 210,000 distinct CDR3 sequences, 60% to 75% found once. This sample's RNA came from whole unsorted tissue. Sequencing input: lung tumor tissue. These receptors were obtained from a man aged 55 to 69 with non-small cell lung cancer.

This CDR3 is CASSLSGAMDTEAFF. The DNA of the CDR3 is TGTGCCAGCAGCTTATCAGGGGCGATGGACACTGAAGCTTTCTTT. The chain has TRBV11-2 and TRBJ1-1; possible D gene TRBD1, 6 bases. The CDR3 is 15 residues long. Germline lookup yields CDR1 SGHAT and CDR2 FQNNGV. V lost 2 bases to trimming and J lost 3 bases, with 13 bases between them.

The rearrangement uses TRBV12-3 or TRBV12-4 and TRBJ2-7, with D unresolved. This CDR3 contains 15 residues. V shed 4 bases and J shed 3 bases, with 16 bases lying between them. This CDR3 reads CASSSKWPHHYEQYF. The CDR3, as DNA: TGTGCCAGCAGTTCGAAGTGGCCCCACCACTACGAGCAGTACTTC.

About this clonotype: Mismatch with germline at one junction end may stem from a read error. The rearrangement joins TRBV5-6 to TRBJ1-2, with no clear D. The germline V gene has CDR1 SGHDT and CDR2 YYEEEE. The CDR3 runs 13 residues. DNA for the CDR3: TGTGCCAGCAGCCCCGGGCCCGAATATGGCTACATCTTC. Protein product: CASSPGPEYGYIF. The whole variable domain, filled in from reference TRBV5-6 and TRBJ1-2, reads DAGVTQSPTHLIKTRGQQVTLRCSPKSGHDTVSWYQQALGQGPQFIFQYYEEEERQRGNFPDRFSGHQFPNYSSELNVNALLLGDSALYLCASSPGPEYGYIFGSGTRLTVV.